These 14 T cell receptor beta chains were all obtained from the same sample, sequenced in a study of blood T cell repertoires in COVID-19. Some clones are missing from TCRdb's copy, which holds only in-frame ones; the method was immunoSEQ multiplex PCR. The sample carries some 490,000 clones, less than 90% recorded once. The specimen sequenced was PBMCs or T cells enriched from blood (not recorded which). The source is a woman in her sixties or seventies who had recovered from COVID-19.

V gene TRBV12-3 or TRBV12-4 combines with J gene TRBJ1-2; a weak D match, TRBD1 (5 bases). This CDR3 region has 12 residues. The V gene lost 2 bases and the J gene lost 6 bases, with 7 bases spanning the gap. The CDR3 spells CASSLWGHGYTF. DNA of the CDR3: TGTGCCAGCAGTTTATGGGGCCATGGCTACACCTTC.

The V gene is TRBV2, the J gene TRBJ2-1; D is undetermined. The CDR3 totals 15 residues. V lost 4 bases and J lost 0, with 10 bases in between. The V gene's germline CDR1 is SNHLY and CDR2 FYNNEI. CDR3 nucleotides: TGTGCCAGCAGTGTGGCAGCGAGCTCCTACAATGAGCAGTTCTTC. Its protein is CASSVAASSYNEQFF.

V and J are TRBV4-2 and TRBJ1-1; D is unresolved. Germline CDR1 and CDR2: LGHNA and YNFKEQ. CDR3 length: 13 residues. V gave up 4 bases and J gave up 2 bases, with 8 bases separating them. This CDR3 reads CASSPEINTEAFF. The CDR3 DNA follows: TGTGCCAGCAGCCCAGAAATAAACACTGAAGCTTTCTTT.

The chain recombines TRBV5-6 with TRBJ1-2; possible D gene TRBD1, 6 bases. In germline, CDR1 is SGHDT, CDR2 YYEEEE. The CDR3 is 15 residues long. The V gene lost 4 bases and the J gene lost 4 bases, with 17 bases spanning the gap. This CDR3 is CASSIDRMRAYGYTF. The CDR3 DNA reads as TGTGCCAGCAGCATTGACAGGATGAGAGCCTATGGCTACACCTTC.

This chain connects TRBV27 to TRBJ1-2; D perhaps matches TRBD1 (5 bases). This CDR3 region has 15 residues. From germline, CDR1 is MNHEY and CDR2 SMNVEV (reference sequence). Trimming took 6 bases from V and 4 from J, leaving 18 bases between them. DNA of the CDR3: TGTGCCAGCAGCCGGCGGGACGGTCTAAGCTATGGCTACACCTTC. As protein: CASSRRDGLSYGYTF.

The genes are TRBV29-1 and TRBJ1-1; the D gene is possibly TRBD1 (5 bases). V was shortened by 3 bases and J by 4 bases, with 12 bases between the two germline ends. This CDR3 is 13 amino acids long. Looked up from germline, CDR1 is SQVTM and CDR2 is ANQGSEA. CDR3 sequence (DNA): TGCAGCGTTGACTTGGAGGGGAGCACTGAAGCTTTCTTT. It encodes CSVDLEGSTEAFF.

The chain recombines TRBV7-9 with TRBJ2-1; TRBD1 matches at 10 bases. V was pared by 2 bases and J by 7 bases, with 5 bases of the junction left unmatched. Germline V gene sequence: CDR1 SEHNR, CDR2 FQNEAQ (reference sequence). The CDR3 is made up of 15 amino acids. CDR3 nucleotide sequence: TGTGCCAGCAGCTTATTGGGACAGGGGAAGAATGAGCAGTTCTTC. It yields the protein CASSLLGQGKNEQFF.

The chain employs TRBV10-3 and TRBJ1-3; perhaps TRBD1 as D (6 bases). CDR3 length equals 14 residues. The germline gives CDR1 ENHRY, CDR2 SYGVKD. Deletions cut 6 bases from V and 4 bases from J, with 13 bases between. CDR3 coding DNA: TGTGCCATCAGAGCCCCAGGGGTCGGAAACACCATATATTTT. As protein: CAIRAPGVGNTIYF.

The V and J genes are TRBV6-6 and TRBJ2-7, with 7 nucleotides matching TRBD2. Germline V gene sequence: CDR1 MNHNY, CDR2 SVGAGI (reference sequence). Unmatched junction bases numbered 14, after V lost 10 bases and J lost 2 bases. The CDR3 covers 15 residues. The CDR3 sequence is CATSPSGGPTYEQYF. CDR3 nucleotide sequence: TGTGCCACCTCGCCTAGCGGAGGACCTACCTACGAGCAGTACTTC.

V is TRBV12-3 or TRBV12-4 and J is TRBJ1-2, with 7 nucleotides matching TRBD1. CDR3 size: 13 residues. The ends lost 5 bases at V and 7 bases at J; junction bases unmatched: 7. The CDR3 loop reads CASSPRAGGGYTF. In DNA form, the CDR3 reads TGTGCCAGCAGTCCCCGAGCAGGGGGTGGCTACACCTTC.

V usage is TRBV2 and J usage is TRBJ1-1; 9 positions agree with TRBD1. The V gene end was trimmed by 6 bases and the J gene end by 2 bases; junction bases not matched to a gene: 7. Germline V gives CDR1 SNHLY, CDR2 FYNNEI. There are 15 residues in the CDR3. CDR3 sequence: CASRGRQGGNTEAFF. CDR3 bases: TGTGCCAGCAGGGGACGACAGGGGGGAAACACTGAAGCTTTCTTT.

This clone occurred once. This chain links TRBV2 with TRBJ1-2, with a possible D match to TRBD1 (5 bases). CDR3 length equals 16 residues. Deletions cut 4 bases from V and 1 base from J, with 16 bases between. The germline V gene encodes CDR1 SNHLY and CDR2 FYNNEI. DNA of the CDR3: TGTGCCAGCAGTGCCCCCTGGGGCCAAGATAACTATGGCTACACCTTC. Amino acids: CASSAPWGQDNYGYTF.

With respect to this clone: The sample holds other DNA sequences that translate to the same CDR3. The chain couples TRBV5-1 to TRBJ2-3; TRBD2 matches at 11 bases. Germline trimming cut 2 bases from V and 3 bases from J; bases unmatched to any gene: 2. CDR1 is SGHRS, CDR2 YFSETQ, per germline. CDR3 size: 15 residues. CDR3 amino acids: CASSFLAGGTDTQYF. The CDR3 DNA is TGCGCCAGCAGCTTTCTAGCGGGGGGAACAGATACGCAGTATTTT.

This chain joins TRBV5-6 and TRBJ2-3; 8 bases match TRBD2. Germline CDR1 and CDR2: SGHDT and YYEEEE. V lost 2 bases and J lost 5; bases outside the gene matches: 16. The CDR3 has 18 amino acids. The CDR3 here is CASSLSGRGGPVLDTQYF. In nucleotides, the CDR3 is TGTGCCAGCAGCTTAAGTGGTCGCGGGGGGCCCGTGTTAGATACGCAGTATTTT. The whole variable domain, remainder taken from reference TRBV5-6 and TRBJ2-3, is DAGVTQSPTHLIKTRGQQVTLRCSPKSGHDTVSWYQQALGQGPQFIFQYYEEEERQRGNFPDRFSGHQFPNYSSELNVNALLLGDSALYLCASSLSGRGGPVLDTQYFGPGTRLTVL.